Shown below are 9 T cell receptor beta chains from a single sample sequenced in a study of CD8 T cells in ankylosing spondylitis. TCRdb reprocessed the 5' RACE reads via MiXCR and lists one record per CDR3 protein. The sample shows a few hundred thousand distinct CDR3 sequences, 20% of them seen only once. The sequenced sample consisted of blood, either unsorted or a sorted T cell fraction (not recorded which). The receptors were gathered from a female donor with ankylosing spondylitis or in good health (not recorded which).

The chain joins TRBV7-2 to TRBJ2-1; 10 bases fit TRBD2. CDR1 and CDR2 from the germline V gene are SGHTA and FQGNSA. V lost 2 bases, J lost 9 bases, and 7 bases stayed unmatched. The CDR3 extends over 15 amino acids. CDR3 sequence (DNA): TGTGCCAGCAGCTTACTAGCGGGAGAGGCTAGTGAGCAGTTCTTC. Translated: CASSLLAGEASEQFF.

The table lists this clonotype with a few counts. This rearrangement joins TRBV6-1 to TRBJ2-1, with D tentatively TRBD2 (5 bases). This CDR3 spans 14 amino acids. The V end was cut by 5 bases, the J end by 8 bases, with 16 bases between. CDR1 and CDR2 from the germline V gene are MNHNS and SASEGT. The CDR3: CASSPRGSNDEQFF. As DNA, the CDR3 is TGTGCCAGCAGTCCCCGTGGGAGTAACGATGAGCAGTTCTTC.

To note about this clonotype: This may come from a read error, since a much larger clone is one base off. The chain joins TRBV20-1 to TRBJ1-5; no clear D. The CDR3 totals 15 residues. Trimming cost V 3 bases and J 2 bases, with 14 bases left between them. Germline values: CDR1 DFQATT, CDR2 SNEGSKA (reference sequence). The CDR3 bases are TGCAGTGCTAGGGGGTCCGGATTGGGCAATCAGCCCCAGCATTTT. It is translated as CSARGSGLGNQPQHF.

The chain carries TRBV9 and TRBJ1-5; the D gene is possibly TRBD1 (6 bases). V lost 0 bases and J lost 9, with 13 bases in between. Germline lookup yields CDR1 SGDLS and CDR2 YYNGEE. The CDR3 runs 14 residues. The CDR3 reads CASSVAGAAGPQHF. CDR3 DNA: TGTGCCAGCAGCGTAGCGGGGGCCGCCGGGCCCCAGCATTTT.

V usage is TRBV19 and J usage is TRBJ1-3; maybe TRBD1 (6 bases). Between the trimmed V and J ends, which lost 4 bases and 2 bases, there was a span of 12 bases. There are 15 residues in the CDR3. The germline CDR1 and CDR2 sequences are LNHDA and SQIVND (reference sequence). The CDR3 sequence: CASSTDSRTGNTIYF. Written as DNA, the CDR3 is TGTGCCAGTAGTACGGACAGCAGAACTGGAAACACCATATATTTT.

The gene calls are TRBV12-3 or TRBV12-4 and TRBJ2-5; tentatively, D is TRBD1 or TRBD2 (5 bases each). V was pared by 8 bases and J by 1 base, with 17 bases between. This CDR3 region has 15 residues. The CDR3 loop is CASCHRGGGQETQYF. Here the CDR3 DNA reads TGTGCCAGCTGCCATAGGGGCGGAGGCCAAGAGACCCAGTACTTC.

CDR3 in DNA: TGTGCCAGCAGCTTAGTGACTAGCGGGAGAGGCGACGAGCAGTACTTC. Translating gives CASSLVTSGRGDEQYF. V gene TRBV7-2 combines with J gene TRBJ2-7; 12 positions match TRBD2. Germline assignment: CDR1 SGHTA and CDR2 FQGNSA. CDR3 size: 16 residues. The ends lost 1 base at V and 5 bases at J; junction bases unmatched: 6.

Only a few counts were recorded for this clonotype. V gene TRBV6-2 or TRBV6-3 combines with J gene TRBJ2-5; 7 bases are a match to TRBD2. Germline V gene lookup returns CDR1 MNHEY and CDR2 SVGEGT. CDR3 length: 16 residues. The junction had 10 bases not matched to a gene; V was cut back by 0 bases and J by 6 bases. CDR3 sequence: CASSYSEAGYRKTQYF. DNA for the CDR3: TGTGCCAGCAGTTACTCGGAAGCGGGGTACCGAAAGACCCAGTACTTC.

This clonotype was counted a few times. The chain combines TRBV7-2 with TRBJ2-3; possibly TRBD2 for D (6 bases). Germline V gene lookup returns CDR1 SGHTA and CDR2 FQGNSA. V was cut by 2 bases and J by 5 bases, with 14 bases left in between. The CDR3 is 15 residues long. CDR3 residues: CASSLLSGVEDTQYF. The CDR3 region has the DNA TGTGCCAGCAGCTTACTATCGGGAGTGGAAGATACGCAGTATTTT. Drawing the rest from reference TRBV7-2 and TRBJ2-3, the complete variable domain is GAGVSQSPSNKVTEKGKDVELRCDPISGHTALYWYRQSLGQGLEFLIYFQGNSAPDKSGLPSDRFSAERTGGSVSTLTIQRTQQEDSAVYLCASSLLSGVEDTQYFGPGTRLTVL.